These T cell receptor beta chains were read from a single sample in a study of cytomegalovirus exposure and HLA in healthy donors. Sequencing used immunoSEQ multiplex PCR; TCRdb keeps in-frame clones, though not all of them. The repertoire consists of 100,000 to 150,000 clones, with 75% to 85% occurring once and the leading ten covering over 1.3%. Specimen: PBMCs. These receptors were obtained from a woman aged 35 to 49 in good health and CMV-seronegative. Both conserved end residues are part of each CDR3. D genes are given only for firm matches. The listing skips clone size in some rows; elsewhere it reads once, few, many or a size class.

>NA|TRBV19|TRBJ2-7|TRBD1
CASSMIPGQGTEQYF
TGTGCCAGTAGTATGATACCGGGACAGGGTACCGAGCAGTACTTC
>NA|TRBV7-8|TRBJ1-4|TRBD1
CASQGGEKLFF
TGTGCCAGCCAGGGGGGCGAAAAACTGTTTTTT
>NA|TRBV6-1|TRBJ2-7|NA
CASRAGTRREQYF
TGTGCCAGCAGGGCCGGGACACGGCGCGAGCAGTACTTC
>few|TRBV7-9|TRBJ1-5|TRBD1
CASSTGQLQPQHF
TGTGCCAGCAGTACGGGACAGTTACAGCCCCAGCATTTT
>NA|TRBV11-2|TRBJ1-5|NA
CASSLEGGQPQHF
TGTGCCAGCAGCTTAGAGGGGGGTCAGCCCCAGCATTTT
>NA|TRBV5-6|TRBJ1-2|NA
CASRPAGADYGYTF
TGTGCCAGCAGGCCCGCGGGGGCCGACTATGGCTACACCTTC
>NA|TRBV28|TRBJ1-5|TRBD1
CASSRTGGTNQPQHF
TGTGCCAGCAGTCGGACAGGGGGAACCAATCAGCCCCAGCATTTT
>NA|TRBV6-5|TRBJ1-2|TRBD1
CASRTDRAYGYTF
TGTGCCAGCAGAACGGACAGGGCCTATGGCTACACCTTC
>NA|TRBV6-1|TRBJ2-7|TRBD2
CASNRLAGTNYEQYF
TGTGCCAGCAACAGACTAGCGGGGACAAACTACGAGCAGTACTTC
>few|TRBV4-1|TRBJ1-1|NA
CASSFTDLMNTEAFF
TGCGCCAGCAGCTTCACAGATTTGATGAACACTGAAGCTTTCTTT
>few|TRBV27|TRBJ1-2|NA
CASSLSRDPGYGYTF
TGTGCCAGCAGTTTATCGAGAGATCCCGGGTATGGCTACACCTTC
>once|TRBV4-3|TRBJ1-3|TRBD1
CASSQETGGNAGNTIYF
TGCGCCAGCAGCCAAGAGACAGGGGGGAACGCTGGAAACACCATATATTTT
>NA|TRBV6-5|TRBJ1-5|NA
CASRRGGVGQPQHF
TGTGCCAGCAGGAGGGGGGGGGTCGGTCAGCCCCAGCATTTT
>NA|TRBV6-5|TRBJ1-1|TRBD1
CASSYADRGNTEAFF
TGTGCCAGCAGTTACGCCGACAGGGGGAACACTGAAGCTTTCTTT
>NA|TRBV6-4|TRBJ2-7|TRBD2
CASSVRGGYEQYF
TGTGCCAGCAGTGTACGGGGGGGTTACGAGCAGTACTTC
>NA|TRBV30|TRBJ2-7|NA
CAWSADRYEQYF
TGTGCCTGGAGCGCGGACAGATACGAGCAGTACTTC
>once|TRBV5-1|TRBJ2-1|NA
CASSSQGGSSYNEQFF
TGCGCCAGCAGCTCGCAGGGTGGTAGCTCCTACAATGAGCAGTTCTTC
>NA|TRBV6-1|TRBJ1-1|NA
CASSSYTASEAFF
TGTGCCAGCAGTTCCTATACAGCCTCTGAAGCTTTCTTT
>NA|TRBV7-9|TRBJ1-4|TRBD1
CASSDTAGGTNEKLFF
TGTGCCAGCAGCGATACAGCAGGGGGGACTAATGAAAAACTGTTTTTT
>NA|TRBV6-6|TRBJ1-4|NA
CASSYSGGLTEKLFF
TGTGCCAGCAGTTACTCGGGGGGGCTAACGGAAAAACTGTTTTTT
>once|TRBV25-1|TRBJ2-7|TRBD1
CASSASGGRSYEQYF
TGTGCCAGCAGTGCTTCAGGGGGAAGAAGCTACGAGCAGTACTTC
>few|TRBV7-9|TRBJ2-1|TRBD2
CASPSGVYNEQFF
TGTGCCAGCCCTAGCGGGGTATACAATGAGCAGTTCTTC
>once|TRBV27|TRBJ1-5|TRBD1
CASSQLTGTGGHSNQPQHF
TGTGCCAGCAGTCAACTGACCGGGACAGGGGGCCATAGCAATCAGCCCCAGCATTTT
>few|TRBV6-5|TRBJ1-4|TRBD1
CASSARGANEKLFF
TGTGCCAGCAGTGCCAGGGGGGCTAATGAAAAACTGTTTTTT
>NA|TRBV4-1|TRBJ2-5|NA
CASSETRGPSETQYF
TGCGCCAGCAGCGAAACGCGGGGACCATCCGAAACCCAGTACTTC
>few|TRBV7-9|TRBJ1-2|NA
CASSLASDSPIGYTF
TGTGCCAGCAGCTTAGCCTCGGACAGCCCTATCGGCTACACCTTC
>NA|TRBV18|TRBJ2-6|NA
CASSPQRSGAGANVLTF
TGTGCCAGCTCACCACAACGATCCGGGGCTGGGGCCAACGTCCTGACTTTC
>NA|TRBV6-1|TRBJ1-1|NA
CASSESLDRNTEAFF
TGTGCCAGCAGTGAATCCCTGGACAGGAACACTGAAGCTTTCTTT
>NA|TRBV7-2|TRBJ2-3|TRBD2
CASSRGLASTDTQYF
TGTGCCAGCAGCCGGGGACTAGCAAGCACAGATACGCAGTATTTT
>NA|TRBV7-2|TRBJ1-6|NA
CASSLGQLGYNSPLHF
TGTGCCAGCAGCTTAGGACAGCTGGGGTATAATTCACCCCTCCACTTT
>NA|TRBV6-1|TRBJ1-1|NA
CASSEPGRGTEAFF
TGTGCCAGCAGTGAACCCGGTCGGGGCACTGAAGCTTTCTTT
>few|TRBV7-2|TRBJ1-5|NA
CASSPDSDQPQHF
TGTGCCAGCAGCCCTGACAGCGATCAGCCCCAGCATTTT
>NA|TRBV2|TRBJ2-7|TRBD1
CASRDPGGLTYEQYF
TGTGCCTCCAGGGACCCAGGGGGATTAACTTACGAGCAGTACTTC
>NA|TRBV19|TRBJ2-7|NA
CASSMDGGTPYYEQYF
TGTGCCAGTAGTATGGACGGGGGGACACCCTACTACGAGCAGTACTTC
>NA|TRBV28|TRBJ1-2|NA
CASSLSRRYRGYTF
TGTGCCAGCAGTTTATCTCGTCGGTATCGAGGCTACACCTTC
>NA|TRBV7-9|TRBJ1-4|TRBD1
CASSSKGATNEKLFF
TGTGCCAGCAGCTCTAAGGGGGCTACTAATGAAAAACTGTTTTTT
>NA|TRBV6-1|TRBJ2-1|TRBD2
CASSERTAGVMSSYNEQFF
TGTGCCAGCAGTGAACGCACAGCGGGGGTCATGAGCTCCTACAATGAGCAGTTCTTC
>NA|TRBV30|TRBJ1-6|TRBD1
CAWSVQGAHNSPLHF
TGTGCCTGGAGTGTACAGGGGGCTCATAATTCACCCCTCCACTTT
>few|TRBV7-8|TRBJ2-7|TRBD1
CASSLSPAGTGKGEQYF
TGTGCCAGCAGCTTAAGTCCTGCCGGGACAGGGAAAGGCGAGCAGTACTTC
>NA|TRBV18|TRBJ1-1|NA
CASSPPQAQNEAFF
TGTGCCAGCTCACCACCCCAAGCACAGAATGAAGCTTTCTTT
>NA|TRBV9|TRBJ1-1|NA
CASSPHTGRFEDPEAFF
TGTGCCAGCAGCCCGCACACAGGGCGGTTTGAGGACCCTGAAGCTTTCTTT
>NA|TRBV11-1|TRBJ1-2|TRBD1
CASSFQAGGTNYGYTF
TGTGCCAGCAGCTTTCAGGCAGGGGGGACTAACTATGGCTACACCTTC
>NA|TRBV30|TRBJ2-6|TRBD1
CAWSVGGLGGANVLTF
TGTGCCTGGAGTGTAGGGGGCCTCGGTGGGGCCAACGTCCTGACTTTC
>NA|TRBV5-4|TRBJ2-1|NA
CASSPPGTFQGDEQFF
TGTGCCAGCAGCCCCCCCGGGACTTTCCAGGGCGATGAGCAGTTCTTC
>once|TRBV6-1|TRBJ1-3|NA
CASSEQRTASGNTIYF
TGTGCCAGCAGTGAACAACGGACAGCCTCTGGAAACACCATATATTTT
>NA|TRBV20-1|TRBJ1-2|NA
CSARIDYGYTF
TGCAGTGCTAGAATAGACTATGGCTACACCTTC
>few|TRBV5-4|TRBJ1-2|TRBD1
CASSWGRQGIRGYTF
TGTGCCAGCAGCTGGGGCCGACAGGGGATACGTGGCTACACCTTC
>NA|TRBV4-2|TRBJ2-1|TRBD1
CASSRQGINNEQFF
TGTGCCAGCAGCCGACAGGGGATTAACAATGAGCAGTTCTTC
>NA|TRBV27|TRBJ2-7|NA
CASSGQGWGYEQYF
TGTGCCAGCAGTGGTCAGGGATGGGGATACGAGCAGTACTTC
>NA|TRBV4-1|TRBJ1-3|TRBD1
CASSPGQGAGNTIYF
TGCGCCAGCAGCCCGGGACAGGGGGCTGGAAACACCATATATTTT
>NA|TRBV5-6|TRBJ2-2|TRBD1
CASSIRDRGPGELFF
TGTGCCAGCAGCATCCGGGACAGGGGTCCCGGGGAGCTGTTTTTT
>NA|TRBV11-1|TRBJ1-1|NA
CASSLVIRGNTEAFF
TGTGCCAGCAGCTTAGTGATTCGGGGGAACACTGAAGCTTTCTTT
>NA|TRBV7-9|TRBJ2-7|TRBD1
CASSGGDRISYEQYF
TGTGCCAGCAGCGGTGGGGACAGAATCTCCTACGAGCAGTACTTC
>NA|TRBV20-1|TRBJ2-7|NA
CSATSTYEQYF
TGCAGTGCTACATCTACCTACGAGCAGTACTTC
>once|TRBV27|TRBJ2-7|NA
CASSLMAGASYEQYF
TGTGCCAGCAGTTTAATGGCAGGGGCCTCCTACGAGCAGTACTTC
>NA|TRBV6-6|TRBJ1-1|TRBD1
CACAVRQGGTEAFF
TGTGCCTGCGCGGTTCGACAGGGCGGCACTGAAGCTTTCTTT
>NA|TRBV6-5|TRBJ1-2|TRBD1
CASSYRQGDGYTF
TGTGCCAGCAGTTACCGACAGGGGGATGGCTACACCTTC
>few|TRBV6-6|TRBJ2-5|NA
CASSQTTGRMETQYF
TGTGCCAGCAGTCAGACGACAGGGAGGATGGAGACCCAGTACTTC